The clone carrying this TCR beta chain was observed once. Antigen specificity is unknown. Other DNA sequences within the sample encode an identical CDR3. This sample was taken from a study of shared clonotypes between healthy human individuals. Regarding the study as a whole: Only blood underwent sampling, and tissue repertoires likely differ.

Germline CDR1 reads SGHRS; CDR2 reads YFSETQ. V was trimmed by 0 bases and J by 3 bases, leaving 9 bases between them. CDR3 length: 14 residues. Each of the donors was a healthy adult who was HIV-negative and had not had a recent acute infection or vaccination. Investigators divided CD4+ cells into CD45RA+ naive and CD45RA-negative memory subsets. Methods used by the authors: As immunoSEQ supplied junction-only sequences (without quality scores), filtering differed. Data came from immunoSEQ multiplex PCR; TCRdb stores just in-frame clones and leaves some out. That table gives V, J and clone size, and the DNA gave D and trimming. Here the sample spans millions of clones, approximately 95% being singletons.

The chain couples TRBV5-1 to TRBJ2-5; D gene unclear. The TCR originated in a man between 18 and 35 years old in good health. Some clones in this sample may be carry-over from other donors' samples. Material for sequencing was naive CD4+ T cells from PBMCs. Subset meaning: CD45RA+ positively selected. CDR3 loop: CASSLVGSEETQYF. For the CDR3, the DNA is TGCGCCAGCAGCTTGGTGGGCAGCGAAGAGACCCAGTACTTC.